This entry lists 9 T cell receptor beta chains sequenced from one sample in a study of cytomegalovirus exposure and HLA in healthy donors. It was with 60 Vbeta and 13 Jbeta primers that the PCR ran. Some clones are missing from TCRdb's copy, which holds only in-frame ones; the method was immunoSEQ multiplex PCR. The table has 140,000 to 150,000 clones, over 65% seen once. The sequenced sample consisted of PBMCs. These receptors were obtained from a female donor in good health and CMV-seronegative.

This clone turned up a few times. The V gene is TRBV5-1, the J gene TRBJ2-4; 7 nucleotides line up with TRBD1. Germline V gene sequence: CDR1 SGHRS, CDR2 YFSETQ. Trimming cost V 0 bases and J 6 bases; bases outside gene matches: 6. This CDR3 contains 15 residues. DNA of the CDR3: TGCGCCAGCAGCTTGGACTTCGGGACAGCAAACATTCAGTACTTC. This translates into CASSLDFGTANIQYF.

The chain recombines TRBV5-1 with TRBJ2-2, with D maybe TRBD1 (7 bases). This CDR3 contains 16 residues. The germline V gene encodes CDR1 SGHRS and CDR2 YFSETQ. V lost 5 bases and J lost 1, with 15 bases in between. The CDR3 region is CASSQGGRVNTGELFF. In DNA, the CDR3 is TGCGCCAGCAGTCAGGGGGGCAGGGTGAACACCGGGGAGCTGTTTTTT. Together with reference TRBV5-1 and TRBJ2-2, the CDR3 gives the full variable domain: KAGVTQTPRYLIKTRGQQVTLSCSPISGHRSVSWYQQTPGQGLQFLFEYFSETQRNKGNFPGRFSGRQFSNSRSEMNVSTLELGDSALYLCASSQGGRVNTGELFFGEGSRLTVL.

The V gene is TRBV7-3, the J gene TRBJ2-1; D is possibly TRBD2 (5 bases). Per the germline V gene, CDR1 is SGHTA and CDR2 is FQGTGA. The CDR3 has 16 residues. Trimming left V 1 base short and J 3 bases short, with 13 bases between. The DNA of the CDR3 is TGTGCCAGCAGCTTAAGCCCCGGAGGATACTACAATGAGCAGTTCTTC. Protein product: CASSLSPGGYYNEQFF.

Comments on this clone: At one boundary the junction diverges from the germline segment, which might be a read error. The chain joins TRBV7-9 to TRBJ1-4, with a possible D match to TRBD1 (5 bases). CDR1 and CDR2 (germline): SEHNR, FQNEAQ (reference sequence). The CDR3 sequence is 16 residues long. The CDR3 loop is CSSGPAQGVRGEKLFF. The CDR3 nucleotides read TGTTCCAGCGGACCTGCGCAGGGTGTACGGGGGGAAAAACTGTTTTTT.

The J gene is TRBJ2-3, the V gene TRBV6-5; 10 positions agree with TRBD2. This CDR3 has 12 residues. Germline values: CDR1 MNHEY, CDR2 SVGAGI. V was pared by 6 bases and J by 8 bases, with 2 bases of the junction left unmatched. CDR3 DNA: TGTGCCAGCAGCCTAGCGGGAGCTACGCAGTATTTT. Encoded protein: CASSLAGATQYF.

This chain joins TRBV7-2 and TRBJ2-7, with D unclear. With 0 bases removed from V and 6 bases from J, the gap between germline ends came to 12 bases. CDR1 is SGHTA, CDR2 FQGNSA, per germline. The CDR3 runs to 14 residues. CDR3 in DNA: TGTGCCAGCAGCTTAGCAATCCCCCCGGGCGAGCAGTACTTC. It encodes CASSLAIPPGEQYF.

This clone was observed a handful of times. This sequence joins TRBV30 and TRBJ1-1, with a tentative D call TRBD1 (5 bases). The ends were cut back, 0 bases at V and 4 bases at J, with 6 bases in the middle. The V gene's germline CDR1 is GTSNPN and CDR2 SVGIG (reference sequence). The length of the CDR3 is 12 residues. Here the CDR3 DNA reads TGTGCCTGGAGTGTACAGGCCACTGAAGCTTTCTTT. Protein: CAWSVQATEAFF.

The chain uses TRBV19 and TRBJ1-1; D uncertain. This CDR3 has 11 residues. The V end lost 6 bases, the J end lost 6 bases, and 8 bases lay between the germline ends. CDR1 and CDR2 from the germline V gene are LNHDA and SQIVND (reference sequence). As DNA, the CDR3 is TGTGCCAGTAGGCAGGCCCCTGAAGCTTTCTTT. It codes for CASRQAPEAFF.

This clone has more than one count but fewer than ten. The genes are TRBV7-9 and TRBJ1-4; 7 bases line up with TRBD1. CDR3 size: 14 residues. Germline CDR1 reads SEHNR; CDR2 reads FQNEAQ (reference sequence). V shed 4 bases and J 8 bases; nucleotides not matched to a gene: 7. This CDR3 reads CASSSDRDREKLFF. The CDR3, as DNA: TGTGCCAGCAGCTCTGACAGGGATAGGGAAAAACTGTTTTTT.